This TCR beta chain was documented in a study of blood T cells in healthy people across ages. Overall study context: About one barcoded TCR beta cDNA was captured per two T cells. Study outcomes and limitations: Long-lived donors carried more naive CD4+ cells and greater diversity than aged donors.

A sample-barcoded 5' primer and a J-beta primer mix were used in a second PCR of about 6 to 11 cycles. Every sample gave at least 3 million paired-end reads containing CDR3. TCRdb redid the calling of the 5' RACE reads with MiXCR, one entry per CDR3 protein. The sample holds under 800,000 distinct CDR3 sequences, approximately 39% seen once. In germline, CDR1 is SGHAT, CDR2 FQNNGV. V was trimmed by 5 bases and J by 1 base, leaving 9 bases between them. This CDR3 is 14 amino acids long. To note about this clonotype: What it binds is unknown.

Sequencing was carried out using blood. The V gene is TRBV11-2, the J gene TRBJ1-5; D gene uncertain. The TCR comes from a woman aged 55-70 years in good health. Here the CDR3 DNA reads TGTGCCAGCAGCGCCCAGAGGAGCAATCAGCCCCAGCATTTT. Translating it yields CASSAQRSNQPQHF.